The 27 T cell receptor beta chains below all came from one sample that was sequenced in a study of T cells in Graves' hyperthyroidism and ophthalmopathy. Using RNA transcripts as the source, TCR beta CDR3 regions were amplified. First-round RT-PCR of the TCR CDR3 relied on the HTBI primer set. One entry per CDR3 protein, called by TCRdb with MiXCR from the multiplex PCR reads. This table has roughly 700,000 distinct CDR3 sequences, less than 15% appearing once. Sequenced input: blood. These receptors were collected from a woman younger than 30 with Graves' hyperthyroidism.

Many counts were recorded for this clonotype. The chain combines TRBV20-1 with TRBJ2-7; TRBD2 matches at 11 bases. The CDR3 is 15 residues long. V shed 1 base, J shed 5 bases, and the junction held 7 bases outside the gene matches. Germline V gives CDR1 DFQATT, CDR2 SNEGSKA (reference sequence). The CDR3 bases are TGCAGTGCTAGAGTAGCTAGCGGGAGGAATAACGAGCAGTACTTC. Residues: CSARVASGRNNEQYF.

Ten or more counts support this clonotype. The chain has TRBV20-1 and TRBJ2-7; 9 bases map to TRBD2. CDR1 and CDR2 (germline): DFQATT, SNEGSKA (reference sequence). This CDR3 region has 14 residues. The junction had 10 bases not matched to a gene; V was cut back by 3 bases and J by 7 bases. CDR3 loop: CSASVLAGPLEQYF. The DNA for the CDR3 is TGCAGTGCTAGTGTACTAGCGGGTCCTCTAGAGCAGTACTTC.

This clonotype came up many times. The chain is built from TRBV30 and TRBJ2-7, with D possibly being TRBD2 (5 bases). This CDR3 spans 13 amino acids. Trimming left V 0 bases short and J 3 bases short, with 9 bases between. CDR1 GTSNPN and CDR2 SVGIG come from the germline V gene (reference sequence). CDR3 nucleotides: TGTGCCTGGAGTGTAGGGAGTAGCTACGAGCAGTACTTC. This encodes CAWSVGSSYEQYF.

The chain joins TRBV25-1 to TRBJ2-1, with D maybe TRBD1 (6 bases). There are 18 residues in the CDR3. Germline V gene data show CDR1 as MGHDK and CDR2 as SYGVNS. V was clipped by 8 bases and J by 0 bases, with 23 bases between them. The CDR3 region is CASGDRTKYQSSYNEQFF. CDR3 coding DNA: TGTGCCAGCGGAGACAGGACGAAGTACCAAAGCTCCTACAATGAGCAGTTCTTC.

This clonotype has at least ten counts. The V call is TRBV7-2, the J call TRBJ2-3; D is uncertain. With 1 base removed from V and 4 bases from J, the gap between germline ends came to 15 bases. CDR3 size: 16 residues. The germline V gene encodes CDR1 SGHTA and CDR2 FQGNSA. DNA of the CDR3: TGTGCCAGCAGCTTAGATCTGGGAATGGATGCAGATACGCAGTATTTT. Encoded protein: CASSLDLGMDADTQYF. Using reference TRBV7-2 and TRBJ2-3 for the parts outside the CDR3, the full variable domain is GAGVSQSPSNKVTEKGKDVELRCDPISGHTALYWYRQSLGQGLEFLIYFQGNSAPDKSGLPSDRFSAERTGGSVSTLTIQRTQQEDSAVYLCASSLDLGMDADTQYFGPGTRLTVL.

In its sample, this clonotype was seen many times. This sequence joins TRBV6-2 or TRBV6-3 and TRBJ2-1; tentatively, D is TRBD2 (5 bases). CDR3 size: 16 residues. The germline V and J ends were trimmed by 2 bases and 6 bases, with 17 bases remaining between them. CDR1 is MNHEY and CDR2 is SVGEGT in the germline V gene. The CDR3 sequence: CASSYGLGIARNEQFF. The DNA of the CDR3 is TGTGCCAGCAGTTACGGGCTGGGCATAGCGCGCAATGAGCAGTTCTTC.

This clonotype was detected once. This may come from a read error, since a much larger clone is one base off. The rearrangement links TRBV12-3 or TRBV12-4 to TRBJ1-5; TRBD1 is a possible D gene (6 bases). CDR3 length equals 16 residues. V was shortened by 7 bases and J by 0 bases, with 16 bases between the two germline ends. In DNA form, the CDR3 reads TGTGCCAGCACATGCCTGGGGGCCTATAGCAATCAGCCCCAGCATTTT. Translated, it gives CASTCLGAYSNQPQHF.

This clonotype was seen a few times. This rearrangement joins TRBV7-2 to TRBJ2-7; 7 positions agree with TRBD2. The V gene end was trimmed by 3 bases and the J gene end by 3 bases; junction bases not matched to a gene: 14. Germline assignment: CDR1 SGHTA and CDR2 FQGNSA. This CDR3 comprises 17 residues. The CDR3 region has the DNA TGTGCCAGCAGCTTTGGAAGTTCGGCGGGGGTAGTCTACGAGCAGTACTTC. This gives the protein CASSFGSSAGVVYEQYF.

This clonotype was recorded many times. The chain uses TRBV12-3 or TRBV12-4 and TRBJ2-1; D possibly corresponds to TRBD2 (7 bases). Trimming shortened V by 2 bases and J by 2 bases, and 13 bases separated the two germline ends. This CDR3 comprises 16 residues. In nucleotides, the CDR3 is TGTGCCAGCAGTTTACAAGGGGGAGGGCCCTACAATGAGCAGTTCTTC. It specifies CASSLQGGGPYNEQFF.

This clonotype appeared many times. The rearrangement links TRBV20-1 to TRBJ1-3, with 10 positions matching TRBD1. The germline V gene encodes CDR1 DFQATT and CDR2 SNEGSKA (reference sequence). The CDR3 is 13 amino acids. The V segment lost 5 bases and the J segment 2 bases; nucleotides outside the gene matches: 0. DNA for the CDR3: TGCAGTGCTGGACAGGGGGCTGGAAACACCATATATTTT. Protein product: CSAGQGAGNTIYF.

The chain couples TRBV20-1 to TRBJ1-6, with 8 positions matching TRBD1. V shed 0 bases, J shed 9 bases, and the junction held 4 bases outside the gene matches. The CDR3 is 14 amino acids. Germline CDR1 reads DFQATT; CDR2 reads SNEGSKA (reference sequence). The CDR3: CSAREDRGGSPLHF. The DNA of the CDR3 is TGCAGTGCTAGAGAAGACAGGGGTGGTTCACCCCTCCACTTT.

This clonotype was seen a handful of times. This rearrangement joins TRBV7-9 to TRBJ1-2; perhaps TRBD1 as D (5 bases). Germline loops: CDR1 SEHNR, CDR2 FQNEAQ (reference sequence). V lost 2 bases to trimming and J lost 6 bases, with 19 bases between them. This CDR3 has 16 residues. The CDR3: CASSLFRVEVENGYTF. DNA of the CDR3: TGTGCCAGCAGCTTATTCAGGGTGGAGGTAGAAAATGGCTACACCTTC.

This chain joins TRBV7-9 and TRBJ1-2, with D perhaps matching TRBD1 (5 bases). This CDR3 is built from 18 residues. CDR1 is SEHNR, CDR2 FQNEAQ, per germline (reference sequence). Here the CDR3 DNA reads TGTGTCAGTTCCGGGCCAAGTGAAGGGGACCGAAGACTCTATGGCTACACCTTC. The encoded protein is CVSSGPSEGDRRLYGYTF.

In its sample, this clonotype was seen many times. V and J are TRBV7-2 and TRBJ2-3, with D possibly TRBD2 on 6 matching bases. The CDR3 covers 12 residues. CDR1 is SGHTA and CDR2 is FQGNSA in the germline V gene. The ends were cut back, 6 bases at V and 5 bases at J, with 9 bases in the middle. The CDR3 sequence: CASSVEGDTQYF. The CDR3 DNA sequence: TGTGCCAGCAGTGTGGAGGGAGATACGCAGTATTTT.

This clonotype showed up just once. Possible read error: a much larger clone is one base away. The chain links TRBV7-9 to TRBJ2-3; 7 positions match TRBD2. Germline CDR1 and CDR2: SEHNR and FQNEAQ (reference sequence). The CDR3 contains 13 residues. V was pared by 8 bases and J by 8 bases, with 10 bases of the junction left unmatched. The CDR3 bases are TGTGCCAGCCCTTCGGGGGGTGAGGGTACGCAGTATTTT. It specifies CASPSGGEGTQYF.

There are many counts of this clonotype. J is TRBJ2-7 and V is TRBV30; D perhaps matches TRBD2 (5 bases). Trimming removed 0 bases from V and 2 bases from J, with 11 bases in between. The CDR3 length is 14 residues. The germline CDR1 and CDR2 sequences are GTSNPN and SVGIG (reference sequence). CDR3 region: CAWSVEGGTYEQYF. The CDR3 coding sequence is TGTGCCTGGAGTGTAGAGGGCGGAACCTACGAGCAGTACTTC. Together with reference TRBV30 and TRBJ2-7, the CDR3 gives the full variable domain: SQTIHQWPATLVQPVGSPLSLECTVEGTSNPNLYWYRQAAGRGLQLLFYSVGIGQISSEVPQNLSASRPQDRQFILSSKKLLLSDSGFYLCAWSVEGGTYEQYFGPGTRLTVT.

Many counts were recorded for this clonotype. V and J are TRBV7-9 and TRBJ2-5; TRBD1 might be the D (5 bases). The length of the CDR3 is 16 residues. Germline values: CDR1 SEHNR, CDR2 FQNEAQ (reference sequence). Trimming left V 3 bases short and J 4 bases short, with 18 bases between. CDR3 protein: CASSLGLTERGETQYF. CDR3 nucleotides: TGTGCCAGCAGCTTGGGGTTAACGGAAAGGGGAGAGACCCAGTACTTC.

The V gene is TRBV2, the J gene TRBJ2-3; D remains unclear. The CDR3 runs to 13 residues. Between the trimmed V and J ends, which lost 5 bases and 5 bases, there was a span of 11 bases. From germline, CDR1 is SNHLY and CDR2 FYNNEI. CDR3 region: CASSRDMGDTQYF. Written as DNA, the CDR3 is TGTGCCAGCAGTAGAGACATGGGAGATACGCAGTATTTT.

At least ten counts were recorded for this clonotype. The gene calls are TRBV28 and TRBJ2-7; D remains unclear. V was clipped by 5 bases and J by 2 bases, with 13 bases between them. Germline-derived CDR1 and CDR2 are MDHEN and SYDVKM. The CDR3 is 14 amino acids. CDR3 residues: CASSPRTETYEQYF. CDR3 nucleotides: TGTGCCAGCAGTCCGAGGACCGAGACCTACGAGCAGTACTTC.

The chain has TRBV12-3 or TRBV12-4 and TRBJ2-5; a weak D match, TRBD1 (5 bases). This CDR3 contains 16 residues. V was pared by 0 bases and J by 0 bases, with 11 bases between. The CDR3 protein is CASSLAGLKYQETQYF. CDR3 DNA: TGTGCCAGCAGTTTAGCGGGGCTCAAGTACCAAGAGACCCAGTACTTC.

The V call is TRBV12-5, the J call TRBJ2-3, with TRBD2 matching 7 bases. The CDR3 contains 14 residues. The germline V gene encodes CDR1 LGHNT and CDR2 FRNRAP. The V gene end was trimmed by 5 bases and the J gene end by 2 bases; junction bases not matched to a gene: 4. The DNA of the CDR3 is TGTGCTAGTGGTAAAGCGGGACCCACAGATACGCAGTATTTT. It specifies CASGKAGPTDTQYF.

This clonotype occurred many times. The rearrangement joins TRBV7-9 to TRBJ1-4, with D possibly matching TRBD1 (6 bases). Trimming took off 1 base at V and 7 bases at J, with 19 bases between the two ends. Germline V gene lookup returns CDR1 SEHNR and CDR2 FQNEAQ (reference sequence). This CDR3 has 17 amino acids. In DNA form, the CDR3 reads TGTGCCAGCAGCTTAGAGCCCGTCGTACAGGGCATTGAAAAACTGTTTTTT. It is translated as CASSLEPVVQGIEKLFF.

This clonotype was counted many times. The chain links TRBV30 to TRBJ2-3, with 8 bases identical to TRBD1. The ends lost 3 bases at V and 7 bases at J; junction bases unmatched: 9. CDR3 length equals 14 residues. The germline gives CDR1 GTSNPN, CDR2 SVGIG (reference sequence). CDR3 loop: CAWSGQGQGNTQYF. CDR3 DNA: TGTGCCTGGAGCGGACAGGGCCAAGGGAATACGCAGTATTTT.

V gene TRBV28 combines with J gene TRBJ2-1, with 11 bases that match TRBD2. The length of the CDR3 is 15 residues. Trimming took 6 bases from V and 7 from J; bases not matched to a gene: 8. CDR1 is MDHEN, CDR2 SYDVKM, per germline. The CDR3 bases are TGTGCCAGCAGCTTTAGCGGGAGGGCCAGGAATGAGCAGTTCTTC. Translation gives CASSFSGRARNEQFF.

This clonotype was seen more than once but under ten times. This chain links TRBV11-2 with TRBJ2-6; 9 positions agree with TRBD1. This CDR3 is built from 18 residues. Per germline, CDR1 SGHAT and CDR2 FQNNGV. The V and J ends lost 2 bases and 0 bases, in that order; junction bases with no gene match: 5. CDR3 nucleotide sequence: TGTGCCAGCAGCTTAAGGGGGACAGGGTCCTCTGGGGCCAACGTCCTGACTTTC. It is translated as CASSLRGTGSSGANVLTF.

A remark on this clonotype: This may be a read error: a much more frequent sequence differs by one nucleotide. The J gene is TRBJ2-1, the V gene TRBV12-5; 11 bases align to TRBD2. The length of the CDR3 is 17 residues. Germline CDR1 reads LGHNT; CDR2 reads FRNRAP. The CDR3 loop reads CASGLTSGSMTDNERFF. For the CDR3, the DNA is TGTGCTAGTGGTTTAACTAGCGGGAGTATGACCGACAATGAGCGGTTCTTC.

The chain combines TRBV6-1 with TRBJ2-5; perhaps TRBD2 as D (6 bases). The CDR3 has 15 residues. Germline-derived CDR1 and CDR2 are MNHNS and SASEGT. Trimming stripped 3 bases from V and 2 bases from J, with 13 bases between. The DNA of the CDR3 is TGTGCCAGCAGTGAGGACGGAGGGCCTCAAGAGACCCAGTACTTC. The encoded protein is CASSEDGGPQETQYF.